Listed below are T cell receptor beta chains from one sample, sequenced in a study of long-term antiretroviral therapy in people with HIV. Here immunoSEQ multiplex PCR was the method, and the copy in TCRdb shows in-frame clones only, minus some. The sample carries tens of thousands of clones, 90% to 95% recorded once. The sample consisted of unsorted PBMCs, taken 6 to 6.5 years after starting antiretroviral therapy. The source of these receptors is a man under 40 with HIV. The conserved cysteine and the conserved F or W are not part of the CDR3 here.

V,CDR3
TRBV11-2,ASSSIRDNTIY
TRBV5-4,ASSLGQISTYEQY
TRBV6-5,ASRPRTSVEETQY
TRBV6-5,APRGRGNNQPQH
TRBV29-1,SVEASGTTDTQY
TRBV14,ASSERTGTGELF
TRBV19,ASSSREANTGELF
TRBV10-1,ASSTDRGPYPMTQY
TRBV25-1,ASSDGHNYDTQY
TRBV16,ASSPGQGHEQY
TRBV28,ASSFDSGRESGANVLT
TRBV29-1,SVGEQRTAYYEQY
TRBV7-2,ASSFPSGGVKETQY
TRBV7-9,ASSLTHEQY
TRBV28,ASSLTGRGTDTQY
TRBV4-1,ASSPREGASYEQY
TRBV5-1,ASSLFSGYEQY
TRBV4-1,ASSQGIYNEQF
TRBV5-1,ASSLGSGNMAGELF
TRBV2,ASSEGAGQSYEQY
TRBV4-3,ASSQLPPSGGGADTQY
TRBV6-5,ASSYFPTSAGELF
TRBV13,ASSLGSSYNEQF
TRBV11-2,ASSLDLSSGNVYGYT
TRBV30,AWSVAGELF
TRBV6-5,ATLDRASYEQY
TRBV5-6,ASSPEKSTKAF
TRBV5-6,ASSFGTGLYEQY
TRBV7-6,ASSPILAGELF
TRBV7-2,ASSFGWQPQH
TRBV27,ASSKQGEETQY
TRBV5-4,ASSSNRHLYGYT
TRBV4-1,ASSRQLLAAQETQY
TRBV2,ASRREETQY
TRBV30,AWSQGGVLQPQH
TRBV6-1,ASSEGGYTGELF
TRBV7-8,ASSSAGEQF
TRBV15,ATSSTGAGEQY
TRBV19,ASSSGQGWDQPQH
TRBV9,ASTIGTGAFGGELF
TRBV27,ASSPGFTVNEQF
TRBV4-3,ASSQEVAVTGSYEQY
TRBV6-6,ASTGRDRRVEAF
TRBV28,ASSPYSGGSREQF
TRBV11-3,ASSGYGDHEQY
TRBV9,ASSDGYSDTQY
TRBV11-1,ASSLYRRGTGELF
TRBV5-4,ASSWTGRNSPLH
TRBV7-9,ASSLGLEAGELF
TRBV27,ASSWGGMAEQY
TRBV6-5,ASSYKGSSGNTIY
TRBV5-1,ASSGLVGAGNTEAF
TRBV30,AWSPTRARQGYT
TRBV30,AWSVVAGAPLH
TRBV7-3,ASSLRSGGANEQF
TRBV30,AWSVQKEGLEVNEQY
TRBV6-5,ASSYSSQGYRDEQY
TRBV5-1,ASSLGGVNEAF
TRBV30,AWSGLGATYGYT
TRBV30,AWSTGLDGYT